This T cell receptor (beta chain) was profiled in a study of T-cell reconstitution after alpha-beta-depleted transplantation in children. This clonotype was recorded many times. A library of TCRbeta sequences, prepared with unique molecular identifiers, was generated. TCRdb redid the calling of the PCR reads with MiXCR, one entry per CDR3 protein. The sample holds a few hundred thousand distinct CDR3 sequences, about 9.4% seen once. V was pared by 0 bases and J by 2 bases, with 15 bases between. This CDR3 region has 17 residues. Germline V gene data show CDR1 as LGHNA and CDR2 as YNFKEQ. The chain couples TRBV4-2 to TRBJ2-3, with D perhaps matching TRBD1 or TRBD2 (6 bases each). The material sequenced was PBMCs from the stem cell graft donor, taken from the stem cell graft. The TCR sequence derives from a human donor who donated a stem cell graft to a child with acute lymphoblastic leukemia. The chain's CDR3 is CASSQEGGPGITDTQYF. CDR3 DNA sequence: TGTGCCAGCAGCCAAGAGGGGGGCCCGGGAATCACAGATACGCAGTATTTT.